Listed below are T cell receptor beta chains from one sample, sequenced in a study of CD8 T cells in ankylosing spondylitis. TCRdb itself ran the 5' RACE reads through MiXCR, one entry per CDR3 protein. The sample has hundreds of thousands of distinct CDR3 sequences; roughly 13% are singletons. What was sequenced was blood, either unsorted or a sorted T cell fraction (not recorded which). The receptor set was obtained from a male donor with ankylosing spondylitis. Each CDR3 is given with its conserved first and last residue. D genes are given only for firm matches. For some rows the clone size is stated as once, few or many, or as a class when expanded; others skip it.

TRBV5-1	TRBJ2-5	-	many	TGCGCCAGCAGCCAAACAGGTCCGGAGACCCAGTACTTC	CASSQTGPETQYF
TRBV13	TRBJ2-5	-	-	TGTGCCAGCCGACCCCCCGGCAGCGGAGGAGAGACCCAGTACTTC	CASRPPGSGGETQYF
TRBV29-1	TRBJ1-1	-	-	TGCAGCGTTCAGGGGCCGCTTGGAGCTTTCTTT	CSVQGPLGAFF
TRBV10-2	TRBJ2-1	TRBD2	many	TGCGCCAGCAGCCATTTGCTAGCGGGAGACTTCGATGAGCAGTTCTTC	CASSHLLAGDFDEQFF
TRBV5-4	TRBJ2-3	-	few	TGTGCCAGCAGCCCCGAACCTGCAGATACGCAGTATTTT	CASSPEPADTQYF
TRBV12-3/TRBV12-4	TRBJ2-1	TRBD2	few	TGTGCCAGCAGTTATCTGCGGGGGAGCTCCTACAATGAGCAGTTCTTC	CASSYLRGSSYNEQFF
TRBV24-1	TRBJ2-1	TRBD2	few	TGTGCCACCAGTACGCCTAGCGGGAACGATGAGCAGTTCTTC	CATSTPSGNDEQFF
TRBV4-2	TRBJ1-4	-	-	TGTGCCAGCAGCCAGGGGGGGATTACCGATGAAAAACTGTTTTTT	CASSQGGITDEKLFF
TRBV7-9	TRBJ2-7	-	few	TGTGCCAGCAGCTTAGGCGCAGGGGCGACCTACGAGCAGTACTTC	CASSLGAGATYEQYF
TRBV11-2	TRBJ2-3	-	few	TGTGCCAGCAGCTCGTATAGGGAAGAGGCAGATACGCAGTATTTT	CASSSYREEADTQYF
TRBV28	TRBJ1-1	-	few	TGTGCCAGCAGTGCCGTGGGACATCTGAACACTGAAGCTTTCTTT	CASSAVGHLNTEAFF
TRBV29-1	TRBJ1-1	-	many	TGCAGCGTTGACATGGACAGGAACACTGAAGCTTTCTTT	CSVDMDRNTEAFF
TRBV19	TRBJ2-1	-	-	TGTGCCAGTAGTATACAGGGCCATAGCTCCTACAATGAGCAGTTCTTC	CASSIQGHSSYNEQFF
TRBV7-9	TRBJ1-4	-	-	TGTGCCAGCAGCCCTCCGTCCAGCGCTAATGAAAAACTGTTTTTT	CASSPPSSANEKLFF
TRBV6-5	TRBJ2-3	-	-	TGTGCCAGCAGTTACTCACAGATAGATACGCAGTATTTT	CASSYSQIDTQYF
TRBV12-3/TRBV12-4	TRBJ2-3	TRBD2	-	TGTGCCAGCACCGGCAGCGGGAGGGTAGGCACGCAGTATTTT	CASTGSGRVGTQYF
TRBV2	TRBJ2-2	-	-	TGTGCCAGCATCCCAGGGTGGGGGGAGCTGTTTTTT	CASIPGWGELFF
TRBV9	TRBJ2-7	TRBD2	-	TGTGCCAGCAGCGTAGGGGGGACTAACTCCTACGAGCAGTACTTC	CASSVGGTNSYEQYF
TRBV15	TRBJ2-1	TRBD1	few	TGTGCCACCAGCAGAACCGGGACAGGGTCCGGGAGCGCCTACAATGAGCAGTTCTTC	CATSRTGTGSGSAYNEQFF
TRBV6-6	TRBJ2-7	-	-	TGTGCCAGCAGGGGTTATAACTACGAGCAGTACTTC	CASRGYNYEQYF
TRBV4-1	TRBJ2-1	-	-	TGCGCCAGCAGCCCCCTTGCGGGCATAAGTAGTGAGCAGTTCTTC	CASSPLAGISSEQFF
TRBV7-9	TRBJ2-7	TRBD1	-	TGTGCCAGCAGCGCCGTAAGAGGACAGGCGACCTACGAGCAGTACTTC	CASSAVRGQATYEQYF
TRBV18	TRBJ2-5	-	few	TGTGCCAGCGGATCCCCCACGGGGGAAGAGACCCAGTACTTC	CASGSPTGEETQYF
TRBV25-1	TRBJ1-3	-	few	TGTGCCAGCAGTGATAGTAGCTCTGGAAACACCATATATTTT	CASSDSSSGNTIYF
TRBV2	TRBJ2-1	-	few	TGTGCCAGCAGTGTTTTAGTAAGTGGTGAGCAGTTCTTC	CASSVLVSGEQFF
TRBV10-3	TRBJ2-1	TRBD2	many	TGTGCCATCAGTGAGTCCACCGGGACTAGCGGAACCAATGAGCAGTTCTTC	CAISESTGTSGTNEQFF
TRBV15	TRBJ2-3	-	few	TGTGCCACCAGCAGAGATCGGGTCCTGGGCACAGATACGCAGTATTTT	CATSRDRVLGTDTQYF
TRBV6-1	TRBJ2-3	TRBD2	many	TGTGCCAGCAGTCCATCTAGCGGGAGACACACAGATACGCAGTATTTT	CASSPSSGRHTDTQYF
TRBV3-1	TRBJ1-5	-	-	TGTGCCAGCAGCCCCCGGGGAGAGCAGCCCCAGCATTTT	CASSPRGEQPQHF
TRBV6-2/TRBV6-3	TRBJ1-5	-	many	TGTGCCAGCAGTTACTCGGAGGATCAGCCCCAGCATTTT	CASSYSEDQPQHF
TRBV20-1	TRBJ2-7	TRBD2	-	TGCAGTGCTAGAGCCGGGACTAGCGGGAGAGGGGAGCAGTACTTC	CSARAGTSGRGEQYF
TRBV3-1	TRBJ2-1	TRBD2	few	TGTGCCAGCAGCCAAGATGGCGGGACTACTCATGAGCAGTTCTTC	CASSQDGGTTHEQFF
TRBV7-9	TRBJ2-7	-	few	TGTGCCAGCAGCCCAGGGGGGATTACCTACGAGCAGTACTTC	CASSPGGITYEQYF